The text below deals with one TCR beta chain. This record comes from a study of blood T cell repertoires in COVID-19. V lost 8 bases to trimming and J lost 2 bases, with 19 bases between them. Germline CDR1 reads SGHRS; CDR2 reads YFSETQ. CDR3 size: 15 residues. Data came from immunoSEQ multiplex PCR; TCRdb stores just in-frame clones and leaves some out. The sample includes 70,000 to 95,000 clones, around 88% of them seen just once. The chain combines TRBV5-1 with TRBJ2-5; tentative D call: TRBD2 (6 bases). The receptor's source is a woman older than 75 with acute or convalescent COVID-19. The sequenced sample was peripheral blood. The CDR3 DNA reads TGCGCCAGTACCCTTTCCGGGGGAAAACAAGAGACCCAGTACTTC. This gives the protein CASTLSGGKQETQYF.